Each of the 13 T cell receptor beta chains below was sequenced from the same sample in a study of T cell clonotyping in hematopoietic cell transplantation. Clones were sequenced by immunoSEQ multiplex PCR, and TCRdb holds only the in-frame ones, with some missing. The table has some 9,100 clones, approximately 80% seen once; the top ten hold under 5%. The sequencing used peripheral blood mononuclear cells, collected 180 days after allogeneic stem cell transplant. Receptors were obtained from a female patient aged 50-59 years who had an allogeneic stem cell transplant from an unrelated donor, so the T cells may come from the graft donor. Some clones in this sample may be carry-over from other donors' samples.

The J gene is TRBJ2-1, the V gene TRBV19, with TRBD2 matching 9 bases. From germline, CDR1 is LNHDA and CDR2 SQIVND (reference sequence). The CDR3 has 16 amino acids. V dropped 1 base and J dropped 2; count of bases not matched to a gene: 3. CDR3 protein: CASSIVRLAAYNEQFF. The CDR3 DNA is TGTGCCAGTAGTATAGTACGACTAGCGGCCTACAATGAGCAGTTCTTC.

J is TRBJ2-7 and V is TRBV29-1, with D perhaps matching TRBD1 (7 bases). The V end was cut by 4 bases, the J end by 4 bases, with 17 bases between. Germline CDR1 reads SQVTM; CDR2 reads ANQGSEA. CDR3 size: 14 residues. CDR3 loop: CSVGVGGGGYEQYF. DNA of the CDR3: TGCAGCGTTGGCGTAGGGGGCGGAGGGTACGAGCAGTACTTC.

This chain links TRBV29-1 with TRBJ1-2; D is ambiguous. Germline V CDR1 and CDR2: SQVTM, ANQGSEA. Trimming cost V 4 bases and J 0 bases, with 9 bases left between them. There are 13 residues in the CDR3. CDR3 bases: TGCAGCGTTGGGACGGCTTCTAACTATGGCTACACCTTC. Encoded protein: CSVGTASNYGYTF.

This chain connects TRBV19 to TRBJ1-2; tentative D call: TRBD1 (5 bases). Germline V CDR1 and CDR2: LNHDA, SQIVND (reference sequence). The CDR3 extends over 16 amino acids. Trimming cost V 7 bases and J 4 bases, with 22 bases left between them. This CDR3 is CASIQDQGSLGYGYTF. CDR3 nucleotide sequence: TGTGCCAGTATCCAAGATCAGGGCTCTCTCGGCTATGGCTACACCTTC.

J is TRBJ2-7 and V is TRBV12-5; 9 bases map to TRBD1. The junction had 13 bases not matched to a gene; V was cut back by 5 bases and J by 5 bases. CDR3 length: 16 amino acids. Germline loops: CDR1 LGHNT, CDR2 FRNRAP. CDR3 protein: CASGPQTGGEYNEQYF. The CDR3 DNA reads as TGTGCTAGTGGTCCCCAGACAGGGGGAGAGTACAACGAGCAGTACTTC.

V usage is TRBV4-3 and J usage is TRBJ1-1, with D hard to call. Germline loops: CDR1 LGHNA, CDR2 YSLEER. The ends were cut back, 4 bases at V and 1 base at J, with 19 bases in the middle. The CDR3 has 17 residues. CDR3 protein: CASSPEDGSGKNTEAFF. CDR3 bases: TGCGCCAGCAGCCCAGAAGATGGATCCGGGAAGAACACTGAAGCTTTCTTT.

Within the sample, this clone is medium-sized (0.01 to 0.1%). The chain is built from TRBV5-4 and TRBJ1-1; D is unresolved. Trimming removed 4 bases at V and 7 bases at J, with 11 bases between. CDR3 length: 12 residues. Looked up from germline, CDR1 is SGHNT and CDR2 is YYREEE (reference sequence). DNA of the CDR3: TGTGCCAGCAGCCTCGACGGGAGTGAAGCTTTCTTT. Its translation is CASSLDGSEAFF.

The rearrangement links TRBV11-2 to TRBJ1-1; a possible D gene is TRBD1 (5 bases). The length of the CDR3 is 15 residues. Germline loops: CDR1 SGHAT, CDR2 FQNNGV. Trimming removed 5 bases at V and 1 base at J, with 14 bases between. CDR3: CASSPWGRRNTEAFF. Written as DNA, the CDR3 is TGTGCCAGCAGCCCATGGGGACGGAGGAACACTGAAGCTTTCTTT.

This clone was recorded a few times. This chain connects TRBV5-1 to TRBJ2-2; 7 nucleotides agree with TRBD1. V lost 0 bases, J lost 6 bases, and 5 bases stayed unmatched. The germline V gene has CDR1 SGHRS and CDR2 YFSETQ. The CDR3 is made up of 15 amino acids. The CDR3 sequence is CASSLAEGAAGELFF. CDR3 nucleotides: TGCGCCAGCAGCTTGGCTGAGGGGGCAGCCGGGGAGCTGTTTTTT.

V is TRBV4-2 and J is TRBJ2-2; D possibly corresponds to TRBD2 (6 bases). Trimming pared 5 bases from V and 6 bases from J, leaving 16 bases between. The CDR3 contains 15 residues. Germline values: CDR1 LGHNA, CDR2 YNFKEQ. In DNA form, the CDR3 reads TGTGCCAGCAGCGGTTTTAGAGGAGGGGCCGGGGAGCTGTTTTTT. Its translation is CASSGFRGGAGELFF.

The sample holds one count of this clone. This rearrangement joins TRBV27 to TRBJ1-2, with D perhaps TRBD1 (5 bases). The V and J ends lost 2 bases and 4 bases respectively, with 14 bases between them. The CDR3 has 15 amino acids. The germline V gene encodes CDR1 MNHEY and CDR2 SMNVEV (reference sequence). The DNA for the CDR3 is TGTGCCAGCAGTTTAGAAGGGACGGGCCTCTATGGCTACACCTTC. It translates to CASSLEGTGLYGYTF.

This clone was seen only a few times. Because the CDR3's place on the DNA is in doubt, the DNA is left out and the CDR3 is given as listed by TCRdb. V usage is TRBV19 and J usage is TRBJ1-1. The CDR3 sequence runs 15 residues, both termini included. CDR1 is LNHDA, CDR2 SQIVND, per germline (reference sequence). CDR3 protein: CASSIGVGVGTEAFF.

This clone has more than one count but fewer than ten. This chain connects TRBV30 to TRBJ1-2, with TRBD1 identical over 8 bases. Germline values: CDR1 GTSNPN, CDR2 SVGIG (reference sequence). Unmatched junction bases numbered 0, after V lost 1 base and J lost 2 bases. This CDR3 is 13 amino acids long. The CDR3 loop reads CAWSGQGNYGYTF. The CDR3 DNA reads as TGTGCCTGGAGTGGACAGGGGAACTATGGCTACACCTTC.